This T cell receptor (beta chain) came from a study of blood T cells in healthy people across ages. Total RNA extraction produced at least 5.5 micrograms (per sample) for the study. About this clonotype: Its antigen is as yet unknown.

CDR3 length: 12 residues. V dropped 6 bases and J dropped 6 bases, with 10 bases sitting between them. Germline V lookup: CDR1 MNHNS, CDR2 SASEGT. A sample-barcoded 5' primer and a J-beta primer mix were used in a second PCR of roughly 7 to 11 cycles. The authors tagged each cDNA molecule using a template-switch adaptor with 12 random nucleotides. TCRdb redid the calling of the 5' RACE reads with MiXCR, one entry per CDR3 protein. The profile shows hundreds of thousands of distinct CDR3 sequences, around three fifths of them singletons. General study results and limits: Greater diversity and more naive CD4+ cells were seen in long-lived donors than in aged donors.

The sample comprised blood. The origin of this receptor is a man between 35 and 55 years old in good health. The chain links TRBV6-1 to TRBJ2-3; D remains ambiguous. CDR3 region: CASSRTGDTQYF. The CDR3 DNA is TGTGCCAGCAGCCGGACCGGCGATACGCAGTATTTT.